This T cell receptor (beta chain) was sequenced for a study of liver allograft versus peripheral blood T cells. The overall study: Recipients' peripheral blood T cell receptor repertoires were compared with those in transplanted livers.

TCRdb re-called the reads through MiXCR, storing one row per CDR3 protein. Of thousands of distinct CDR3 sequences detected, approximately 15% appear once; the ten largest clones hold around 46%. Points from the study as a whole: A difference was reportedly observed between T cell receptor repertoires inside liver allografts and those in peripheral blood.

Comment on this clonotype: Its antigen is currently unknown.

The source of this sequence is a human patient who had a liver transplant. The T cells may come from the graft donor.

CDR3 coding DNA: TGTGCCAGCAGTTTATCGAAGGGGGCCCGGCAGCCCCAGCATTTT. Protein product: CASSLSKGARQPQHF. The chain recombines TRBV27 with TRBJ1-5; 7 bases are shared with TRBD1. The J segment lost 7 bases and the V segment lost 0 bases, leaving 6 bases of the junction unmatched. Germline V gene data show CDR1 as MNHEY and CDR2 as SMNVEV (reference sequence). This CDR3 region has 15 residues.